Below, 18 T cell receptor beta chains from the same sample are listed, as sequenced in a study of T-cell reconstitution after alpha-beta-depleted transplantation in children. Preparation of the TCRbeta library involved a method that used unique molecular identifiers. TCRdb reanalysed the PCR reads using MiXCR and keeps one entry per CDR3 protein. Among about 580,000 distinct CDR3 sequences listed, roughly 24% were seen once. The specimen comprised PBMCs, mostly from graft donor cells, sampled 360 days after TCRalphabeta/CD19-depleted stem cell transplant. The source is a boy under two years old who had a stem cell transplant for acute myeloid leukemia, so the T cells may come from the graft donor.

This clonotype appeared many times. The J gene is TRBJ2-1, the V gene TRBV12-3 or TRBV12-4; D gene uncertain. V was pared by 6 bases and J by 7 bases, with 10 bases between. This CDR3 has 12 amino acids. In DNA form, the CDR3 reads TGTGCCAGCAGAGGGTACAGTAATGAGCAGTTCTTC. This codes for CASRGYSNEQFF.

The chain couples TRBV20-1 to TRBJ2-6; D gene unclear. Trimming removed 5 bases from V and 0 bases from J, with 5 bases in between. Germline V gives CDR1 DFQATT, CDR2 SNEGSKA (reference sequence). The CDR3 spans 13 residues. CDR3 sequence (DNA): TGCAGTGCTGGTTTCTCTGGGGCCAACGTCCTGACTTTC. It specifies CSAGFSGANVLTF.

This clonotype was counted many times. J is TRBJ2-6 and V is TRBV24-1; D gene uncertain. There are 17 residues in the CDR3. The ends were cut back, 1 base at V and 0 bases at J, with 9 bases in the middle. Germline V lookup: CDR1 KGHDR, CDR2 SFDVKD. CDR3 sequence: CATSDFVRSSGANVLTF. Here the CDR3 DNA reads TGTGCCACCAGTGATTTTGTTAGAAGCTCTGGGGCCAACGTCCTGACTTTC.

This clonotype was detected ten times or more. The chain has TRBV25-1 and TRBJ2-3; D is perhaps TRBD1 (6 bases). V was clipped by 6 bases and J by 4 bases, with 14 bases between them. CDR1 MGHDK and CDR2 SYGVNS come from the germline V gene. The CDR3 has 14 amino acids. DNA for the CDR3: TGTGCCAGCAGCCCGACAGGATCTTCAGATACGCAGTATTTT. Its translation: CASSPTGSSDTQYF.

The chain recombines TRBV20-1 with TRBJ1-2, with D unresolved. V shed 5 bases and J shed 4 bases, with 14 bases lying between them. The germline V gene has CDR1 DFQATT and CDR2 SNEGSKA (reference sequence). The CDR3 is made up of 13 amino acids. In DNA, the CDR3 is TGCAGTGCTCCTTCCATCAGCGTCTATGGCTACACCTTC. Its translation is CSAPSISVYGYTF.

The chain is built from TRBV4-2 and TRBJ1-5, with D maybe TRBD1 (6 bases). Germline CDR1 reads LGHNA; CDR2 reads YNFKEQ. Trimming removed 1 base from V and 6 bases from J, with 10 bases in between. The CDR3 extends over 14 amino acids. The CDR3 protein is CASSQAGAGQPQHF. The CDR3 DNA reads TGTGCCAGCAGCCAAGCAGGGGCCGGTCAGCCCCAGCATTTT.

The CDR3 region has the DNA TGTGCCATCGGGGGACAGACTTTGTCGAACACCGGGGAGCTGTTTTTT. Its translation is CAIGGQTLSNTGELFF. This chain links TRBV10-3 with TRBJ2-2, with 7 bases lining up with TRBD1. The germline V gene has CDR1 ENHRY and CDR2 SYGVKD. Germline trimming cut 8 bases from V and 0 bases from J; bases unmatched to any gene: 9. The CDR3 covers 16 residues.

The V call is TRBV20-1, the J call TRBJ1-1, with D possibly TRBD1 on 6 matching bases. From germline, CDR1 is DFQATT and CDR2 SNEGSKA (reference sequence). The CDR3 extends over 14 amino acids. Trimming took off 0 bases at V and 6 bases at J, with 14 bases between the two ends. The CDR3 DNA reads TGCAGTGCTAGAGATATCAGGACAGACTCTGAAGCTTTCTTT. It yields the protein CSARDIRTDSEAFF.

The V and J genes are TRBV20-1 and TRBJ2-4; 8 bases are shared with TRBD1. V was clipped by 3 bases and J by 10 bases; unmatched bases: 14. This CDR3 has 15 residues. Germline V lookup: CDR1 DFQATT, CDR2 SNEGSKA (reference sequence). CDR3 in DNA: TGCAGTGCTAGGGTCCTGGGAGACAGGGGAGGAATTCAGTACTTC. It specifies CSARVLGDRGGIQYF.

This clonotype has only a few counts. This chain connects TRBV20-1 to TRBJ2-5; 8 bases are shared with TRBD2. J was trimmed by 5 bases and V by 1 base; bases with no gene match: 12. Germline CDR1 and CDR2: DFQATT and SNEGSKA (reference sequence). The CDR3 extends over 16 amino acids. The CDR3 DNA reads as TGCAGTGCTAGAGGTAGTAGCGGGGCTCCAGGGGAGACCCAGTACTTC. Its protein product is CSARGSSGAPGETQYF.

This clonotype was picked up a small number of times. The chain links TRBV4-3 to TRBJ1-5, with D possibly TRBD1 on 6 matching bases. CDR3 length: 17 residues. In germline, CDR1 is LGHNA, CDR2 YSLEER. Trimming removed 2 bases from V and 7 bases from J, with 21 bases in between. In DNA, the CDR3 is TGCGCCAGCAGCCAACCCAACACTGCAGGGGCAAGACAGCCCCAGCATTTT. Its translation is CASSQPNTAGARQPQHF.

The chain recombines TRBV7-2 with TRBJ1-4; D remains unclear. V was cut by 2 bases and J by 0 bases, with 7 bases left in between. CDR3 length equals 15 residues. Germline values: CDR1 SGHTA, CDR2 FQGNSA. CDR3 sequence reads: CASSLTLATNEKLFF. The CDR3 DNA is TGTGCCAGCAGCTTAACCCTTGCAACTAATGAAAAACTGTTTTTT. Drawing the rest from reference TRBV7-2 and TRBJ1-4, the complete variable domain is GAGVSQSPSNKVTEKGKDVELRCDPISGHTALYWYRQSLGQGLEFLIYFQGNSAPDKSGLPSDRFSAERTGGSVSTLTIQRTQQEDSAVYLCASSLTLATNEKLFFGSGTQLSVL.

The rearrangement links TRBV13 to TRBJ2-3, with D tentatively TRBD2 (6 bases). The germline V gene encodes CDR1 PRHDT and CDR2 FYEKMQ (reference sequence). There are 14 residues in the CDR3. V gave up 1 base and J gave up 9 bases, with 14 bases separating them. This CDR3 reads CASSLDGGVRTQYF. In nucleotides, the CDR3 is TGTGCCAGCAGCTTAGACGGGGGTGTCAGAACGCAGTATTTT. Complete variable domain (other parts from reference TRBV13 and TRBJ2-3): AAGVIQSPRHLIKEKRETATLKCYPIPRHDTVYWYQQGPGQDPQFLISFYEKMQSDKGSIPDRFSAQQFSDYHSELNMSSLELGDSALYFCASSLDGGVRTQYFGPGTRLTVL.

This clonotype showed up just a few times. The rearrangement links TRBV13 to TRBJ2-1; possibly TRBD1 for D (5 bases). The CDR3 is 15 amino acids. CDR1 and CDR2 from the germline V gene are PRHDT and FYEKMQ (reference sequence). Trimming removed 4 bases from V and 8 bases from J, with 18 bases in between. The CDR3 sequence is CASSSLGDGYHEQFF. The DNA for the CDR3 is TGTGCCAGCAGCTCCCTAGGGGATGGTTACCATGAGCAGTTCTTC.

The chain is built from TRBV5-1 and TRBJ2-1, with 12 bases matching TRBD2. Per germline, CDR1 SGHRS and CDR2 YFSETQ. The V and J ends lost 4 bases and 0 bases, in that order; junction bases with no gene match: 17. This CDR3 is 21 amino acids long. CDR3: CASSPTTGTSGPRSSYNEQFF. The CDR3 bases are TGCGCCAGCAGCCCAACGACCGGGACTAGCGGGCCCCGGAGCTCCTACAATGAGCAGTTCTTC. Full variable domain (missing parts from reference TRBV5-1 and TRBJ2-1): KAGVTQTPRYLIKTRGQQVTLSCSPISGHRSVSWYQQTPGQGLQFLFEYFSETQRNKGNFPGRFSGRQFSNSRSEMNVSTLELGDSALYLCASSPTTGTSGPRSSYNEQFFGPGTRLTVL.

The chain employs TRBV9 and TRBJ2-1; no clear D. V was pared by 4 bases and J by 6 bases, with 14 bases between. Germline V gene lookup returns CDR1 SGDLS and CDR2 YYNGEE. This CDR3 has 14 residues. The CDR3 loop reads CASSPAGSPNEQFF. The CDR3 DNA is TGTGCCAGCAGCCCCGCCGGGTCTCCCAATGAGCAGTTCTTC.

This clonotype has a handful of counts. The chain combines TRBV6-1 with TRBJ2-3; TRBD2 matches 8 bases. This CDR3 is built from 17 residues. Trimming cost V 5 bases and J 3 bases; bases outside gene matches: 13. Germline CDR1 reads MNHNS; CDR2 reads SASEGT. CDR3 DNA sequence: TGTGCCAGCAGTACGGTGGTACTAGCGGATGGGACAGATACGCAGTATTTT. Translating gives CASSTVVLADGTDTQYF.

V usage is TRBV20-1 and J usage is TRBJ2-3, with no clear D. The CDR3 extends over 13 amino acids. V was shortened by 0 bases and J by 2 bases, with 6 bases between the two germline ends. Germline lookup yields CDR1 DFQATT and CDR2 SNEGSKA (reference sequence). CDR3 region: CSARDYVTDTQYF. In nucleotides, the CDR3 is TGCAGTGCTAGAGATTATGTCACAGATACGCAGTATTTT.